Given below is one TCR beta chain in context. The data were obtained in a study of blood T cell repertoires in COVID-19. Across the study: COVID-19 samples, acute and convalescent, were from the United States, Italy and Spain.

The CDR3 is 16 amino acids. J gave up 0 bases and V 8 bases, and 6 bases lay outside the gene matches. Germline V gene lookup returns CDR1 WSHSY and CDR2 SAAADI. The table came from immunoSEQ multiplex PCR; TCRdb's copy has only in-frame clones and leaves some out. In the table there are some 220,000 clones, approximately 84% of which are singletons. The genes are TRBV10-2 and TRBJ2-4; 11 nucleotides match TRBD2. The receptor was derived from a man aged 45-65 years who had recovered from COVID-19. Sequencing was carried out using peripheral blood. The CDR3 DNA is TGCGCCAGCCGGACTAGCGGGTCCCTAGCCAAAAACATTCAGTACTTC. Translating it yields CASRTSGSLAKNIQYF.